Listed below are T cell receptor beta chains from one sample, sequenced in a study of technical replicates of blood from a handful of donors. The protocol was immunoSEQ multiplex PCR, while the TCRdb copy is restricted to in-frame clones and leaves out a portion. This table holds roughly 80,000 clones, 94% found once. The sequencing sample was made of T cells isolated from PBMCs. The receptor source for this set is a human donor in good health. Each CDR3 is given with its conserved first and last residue. Each record gives: V gene, clone size, J gene, D gene, CDR3 DNA, CDR3 protein. D genes are given only for firm matches. Only some rows state a clone size, as once, few, many or a class for expanded clones.

>TRBV30|-|TRBJ2-1|-
TGTGCCTGGAGTGTTAACTACAACAATGAGCAGTTCTTC
CAWSVNYNNEQFF
>TRBV6-6|-|TRBJ2-7|TRBD2
TGTGCCAGCCGGGAGGGACAAGGGACCTACGAGCAGTACTTC
CASREGQGTYEQYF
>TRBV2|-|TRBJ2-2|TRBD1
TGTGCCAGCAGTGAAGTGGGCAGGGGGCAGAGCGGGGAGCTGTTTTTT
CASSEVGRGQSGELFF
>TRBV27|-|TRBJ2-7|-
TGTGCCAGCAGTTTAATCCCTAGAATAAACGAGCAGTACTTC
CASSLIPRINEQYF
>TRBV20-1|-|TRBJ1-2|-
TGCAGTGCTACAGGCTATGGCTACACCTTC
CSATGYGYTF
>TRBV29-1|-|TRBJ2-3|TRBD2
TGCAGCGTTGAGACTAGCGGAACAGATACGCAGTATTTT
CSVETSGTDTQYF
>TRBV10-1|-|TRBJ2-3|-
TGCGCCAGCAGGAGATTCGTGCAGTATTTT
CASRRFVQYF
>TRBV10-3|-|TRBJ1-2|-
TGTGCCATCAGTGAGTTGGGGGGGTCAATCCTCACTAACTATGGCTACACCTTC
CAISELGGSILTNYGYTF
>TRBV19|-|TRBJ2-3|-
TGTGCCAGTACTACAAGAGGGTCCACAGATACGCAGTATTTT
CASTTRGSTDTQYF
>TRBV6-5|-|TRBJ1-2|TRBD1
TGTGCCAGCAGTTTTCGGACAGGGGGCGGCTACACCTTC
CASSFRTGGGYTF
>TRBV5-1|-|TRBJ2-1|-
TGCGCCAGCAGCTTGACTAGCCTTTACAATGAGCAGTTCTTC
CASSLTSLYNEQFF
>TRBV7-3|-|TRBJ2-3|-
TGTGCCAGCAGCTTAGGGGGAGGACTCGCAGATACGCAGTATTTT
CASSLGGGLADTQYF
>TRBV6-5|-|TRBJ2-2|TRBD1
TGTGCCAGCAGTTACGCTGGGACAGAGGGAACCGGGGAGCTGTTTTTT
CASSYAGTEGTGELFF
>TRBV11-2|-|TRBJ2-7|TRBD2
TGTGCCAGCAGCTCGGGACTAGCGGGCTACGAGCAGTACTTC
CASSSGLAGYEQYF
>TRBV6-5|-|TRBJ1-2|-
TGTGCCAGCTTCTACTATGGCTACACCTTC
CASFYYGYTF
>TRBV11-2|-|TRBJ2-5|-
TGTGCCAGCAGCCTCCCGGGCTCCCGAGGGGAGACCCAGTACTTC
CASSLPGSRGETQYF
>TRBV28|-|TRBJ1-4|-
TGTGCCAGCATGCACCGGGGGACTGAAAAACTGTTTTTT
CASMHRGTEKLFF
>TRBV5-4|-|TRBJ1-1|-
TGTGCCAGCAGAAGACATACGAACACTGAAGCTTTCTTT
CASRRHTNTEAFF
>TRBV19|-|TRBJ1-2|-
TGTGCCAGTAGTATCCCGGACTTAAGCTATGGCTACACCTTC
CASSIPDLSYGYTF
>TRBV5-1|-|TRBJ2-3|TRBD2
TGCGCCAGCGGACTAGCGGGAGGGAAAGATACGCAGTATTTT
CASGLAGGKDTQYF
>TRBV7-9|-|TRBJ2-2|TRBD1
TGTGCCAGCAGTGAGACAGGGGGAACCGGGGAGCTGTTTTTT
CASSETGGTGELFF
>TRBV30|-|TRBJ1-2|-
TGTGCCTGGACGCCAACAGGGACGGAGGGCTACACCTTC
CAWTPTGTEGYTF
>TRBV11-3|-|TRBJ2-7|-
TGTGCCAGCAGCTTGCAGGAATCAAGCTACGAGCAGTACTTC
CASSLQESSYEQYF
>TRBV11-2|-|TRBJ2-5|-
TGTGCCAGCAGCCCGGGACTTTTCCAAGAGACCCAGTACTTC
CASSPGLFQETQYF
>TRBV2|-|TRBJ2-1|TRBD2
TGTGCCAGCATAGCCCCTGACCCTAGCGGGAGGGGTAACAATGAGCAGTTCTTC
CASIAPDPSGRGNNEQFF
>TRBV7-9|-|TRBJ1-4|-
TGTGCCAGCAGCGGACAGATTGGGGCCGCGCGCGAAAAACTGTTTTTT
CASSGQIGAAREKLFF
>TRBV4-1|-|TRBJ2-1|-
TGCGCCAGCAGCCCCGCCGCGGGTCTATACAATGAGCAGTTCTTC
CASSPAAGLYNEQFF
>TRBV5-1|once|TRBJ2-3|TRBD1
TGCGCCAGCAGCTTAGCCGGGGACAGGGGTACAGATACGCAGTATTTT
CASSLAGDRGTDTQYF
>TRBV2|-|TRBJ2-7|TRBD1
TGTGCCAGCACAGGATTCATAGAACCGGGACAGCAGTGGTTC
CASTGFIEPGQQWF
>TRBV7-6|-|TRBJ2-1|TRBD2
TGTGCCAGCAGCCCTTTCCCGCCAGATCTAGCGGGAGGGCACAATGAGCAGTTCTTC
CASSPFPPDLAGGHNEQFF
>TRBV27|-|TRBJ2-7|-
TGTGCCAGCGCCCCGGGAACTTACTACGAGCAGTACTTC
CASAPGTYYEQYF
>TRBV15|-|TRBJ1-1|-
TGTGCCACCAGCAGGCGGGGGGGTGCGAACACTGAAGCTTTCTTT
CATSRRGGANTEAFF
>TRBV5-4|few|TRBJ1-1|-
TGTGCCAGCAGTTTTGCCGGGGGTGGTGGCACTGAAGCTTTCTTT
CASSFAGGGGTEAFF
>TRBV30|-|TRBJ2-2|-
TGTGCCTGGAGCCGTCGGATGTCGGGAGTAAAGGCCGGGGAGCTGTTTTTT
CAWSRRMSGVKAGELFF
>TRBV27|-|TRBJ1-5|TRBD1
TGTGCCAGCAGTACCTCGGGGACAGGGGCAAATCAGCCCCAGCATTTT
CASSTSGTGANQPQHF
>TRBV7-2|-|TRBJ1-1|-
TGTGCCAGCAGCTTAGCACCAACGACAGTGAACACTGAAGCTTTCTTT
CASSLAPTTVNTEAFF
>TRBV18|-|TRBJ1-1|-
TGTGCCAGCTCACCACCCGGGGGGCGCGGAGGTGAAGCTTTCTTT
CASSPPGGRGGEAFF
>TRBV28|-|TRBJ2-7|-
TGTGCCAGCACTAGCACCTGGCACGAGCAGTACTTC
CASTSTWHEQYF
>TRBV2|-|TRBJ1-5|TRBD1
TGTGCCAGCAGAGGGGACAGGGAATTGGAGCCCCAGCATTTT
CASRGDRELEPQHF
>TRBV13|-|TRBJ2-1|TRBD1
TGTGCCAGCAGCGACAATTATAGACAGGGGGCGTCCAATGAGCAGTTCTTC
CASSDNYRQGASNEQFF
>TRBV9|-|TRBJ1-4|-
TGTGCCAGCAGCGGCCGGACAGTCGGTGGTGAAAAACTGTTTTTT
CASSGRTVGGEKLFF
>TRBV2|-|TRBJ1-1|-
TGTGCCAGCAACATAGGACAGCAGAACACTGAAGCTTTCTTT
CASNIGQQNTEAFF
>TRBV28|once|TRBJ1-1|TRBD1
TGTGCCAGCAGTTCACCTCCCGGGACAGGGGGTTATGCTGAAGCTTTCTTT
CASSSPPGTGGYAEAFF
>TRBV7-9|-|TRBJ1-2|TRBD1
TGTGCCAGCAGTCAGTTATCCCCAAGACAGGGGCGGAACTATGGCTACACCTTC
CASSQLSPRQGRNYGYTF
>TRBV7-9|-|TRBJ2-2|-
TGTGCCAGCAGCCAGACAGGTACCGGGGAGCTGTTTTTT
CASSQTGTGELFF
>TRBV7-9|-|TRBJ1-2|-
TGTGCCAGCAGCCGACAGGATATCTATGGCTACACCTTC
CASSRQDIYGYTF
>TRBV6-5|once|TRBJ2-7|TRBD2
TGTGCCAGCAGTGGGACTAGCGGCGAGCAGTACTTC
CASSGTSGEQYF
>TRBV4-3|-|TRBJ2-1|TRBD2
TGCGCCAGCAGCCAAGATACCCCCCGGGCGGGAGGGATCAATGAGCAGTTCTTC
CASSQDTPRAGGINEQFF
>TRBV7-9|once|TRBJ1-4|-
TGTGCCAGCAGAGAGATGACAGGAAATAATGAAAAACTGTTTTTT
CASREMTGNNEKLFF
>TRBV30|-|TRBJ2-2|-
TGTGCCTGGGAGGGAGCACCGCCACTAACTAACACCGGGGAGCTGTTTTTT
CAWEGAPPLTNTGELFF
>TRBV5-1|-|TRBJ2-3|-
TGCGCCAGCAGCTGGAACCGGGACTTCCTCGGGACAGATACGCAGTATTTT
CASSWNRDFLGTDTQYF
>TRBV10-3|-|TRBJ1-1|TRBD1
TGTGCCATCAGTTCTACGACAGGGTTAGGCACTGAAGCTTTCTTT
CAISSTTGLGTEAFF